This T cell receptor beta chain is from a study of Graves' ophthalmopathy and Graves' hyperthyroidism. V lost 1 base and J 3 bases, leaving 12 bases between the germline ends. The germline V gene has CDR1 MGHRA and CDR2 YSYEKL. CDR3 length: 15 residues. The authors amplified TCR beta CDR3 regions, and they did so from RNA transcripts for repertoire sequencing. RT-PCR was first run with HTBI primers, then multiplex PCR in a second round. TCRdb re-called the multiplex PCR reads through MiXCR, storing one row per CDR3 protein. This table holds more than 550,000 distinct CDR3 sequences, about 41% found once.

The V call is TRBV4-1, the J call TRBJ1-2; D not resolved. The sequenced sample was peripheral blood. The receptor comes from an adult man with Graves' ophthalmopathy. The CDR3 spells CASSQGETVDYGYTF. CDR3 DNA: TGCGCCAGCAGCCAAGGCGAGACGGTAGACTATGGCTACACCTTC.